This record concerns one T cell receptor (beta chain) sequence. These data originate in a study of CD8 T cells in Susac syndrome. Study summary: Patients with Susac syndrome were therapy-naive, taking corticosteroids, with some also receiving intravenous immunoglobulin, or taking intravenous immunoglobulin alone at the time their blood was drawn.

Random-hexamer reverse transcription was applied to roughly 0.5 to 1 ug RNA. Via MiXCR, TCRdb re-called the immunoSEQ multiplex PCR reads, giving one row per CDR3 protein. The data contain 170,000 or so distinct CDR3 sequences, 90% to 95% of them seen just once; the ten biggest clones take up 0.095% to 0.13%. Trimming took 0 bases from V and 5 from J, leaving 7 bases between them. CDR1 is KGHSH and CDR2 is LQKENI in the germline V gene. CDR3 length equals 13 residues. Sequencing of TCR beta was undertaken in CD8+ and CD4+ T cells derived from blood. Patients with Susac syndrome showed fulfilment of recently defined diagnostic criteria for definite or probable disease. Negative isolation was used for CD8+ and CD4+ T cells, and FACS enrichment was applied to TEMRA cells.

The TCR originated in a human donor with Susac syndrome. V usage is TRBV18 and J usage is TRBJ2-5; D is possibly TRBD1 (5 bases). Sequencing was carried out using CD4+ T cells from PBMCs. The CDR3 loop is CASSPPGAETQYF. The CDR3 nucleotides read TGTGCCAGCTCACCACCTGGGGCTGAGACCCAGTACTTC.